The following is a T cell receptor (beta chain) sequence with its context. The method was immunoSEQ multiplex PCR; TCRdb's version includes in-frame clones alone and lacks a portion of them. The table includes roughly 120,000 clones, around 87% detected once. The data were taken from a study of cytomegalovirus exposure and HLA in healthy donors. The CDR3 contains 15 residues. The V and J ends lost 0 bases and 4 bases respectively, with 11 bases between them. Germline V gene sequence: CDR1 SGHNT, CDR2 YYREEE (reference sequence). This receptor was taken from a woman aged 25 to 39 in good health and CMV-seropositive. What was sequenced was PBMCs. The V call is TRBV5-4, the J call TRBJ2-4; D may be TRBD1 (6 bases). The CDR3 protein is CASSLGSGDKNIQYF. In DNA, the CDR3 is TGTGCCAGCAGCTTGGGGTCAGGGGATAAAAACATTCAGTACTTC.